The sequence of this T cell receptor (beta chain) was determined in a study of blood T cells in healthy people across ages. The authors ran a second PCR of about 6 to 11 cycles using a sample-barcoded 5' primer and a J-beta primer mix. MiXCR was run by TCRdb on the 5' RACE reads, yielding one entry per CDR3 protein. The repertoire holds around 1.5 million distinct CDR3 sequences, with roughly 40% as singletons. Looked up from germline, CDR1 is LGHDT and CDR2 is YNNKEL (reference sequence). This CDR3 has 16 amino acids. The source is a woman under 30 in good health. J is TRBJ2-5 and V is TRBV3-1; D possibly uses TRBD1 or TRBD2 (5 bases each). Judging by the DNA end, TRBJ2-7 fits better; the J call may be wrong. The sample was blood. The CDR3 nucleotides read TGTGCCAGCAGCCTATACTTAGGTGAGGGGACGGGCGAGCAGTACTTC. It specifies CASSLYLGEGTGEQYF.